This record concerns one T cell receptor (beta chain) sequence. This clonotype is described as medium-sized (0.01 to 0.1%). Its recognized antigen is unknown. There are no base qualities to consult, and no much larger clone falls within one base. These data come from a study of T-cell memory formation after mild COVID-19 (dated by TCRdb to about 2021). With regard to the full study: TCR sequence clusters from the two donors were found to be largely donor specific. In two donors, T-cell clones that expanded and contracted after mild COVID-19 were followed by sequencing TCRalpha and TCRbeta repertoires longitudinally. Two young, previously healthy adult volunteers made up the cohort, one male and one female.

Spanning cysteine to phenylalanine, the CDR3 consists of 13 amino acids. CDR3 DNA is the only sequence kept; it has 39 bases, read in frame from the first base. V sheds 4 bases and J sheds 1 base, leaving 5 bases between their ends. CDR1 and CDR2 were assigned from the germline V gene as MNHEY and SVGAGI. The listed sequencing device is Illumina NovaSeq 6000. Using 5'RACE with constant-segment primers, TCRalpha and TCRbeta cDNA libraries were constructed, with sample barcodes and unique molecular identifiers added in the process. RNA was extracted from every sample with Trizol reagent. Amplification of the libraries took two PCR steps, and the second step added a second sample barcode plus Illumina TruSeq adapters. Sequencing of the libraries was done on an Illumina NovaSeq, producing 2 x 150 bp paired-end reads. The study's processing was this. The reads were demultiplexed and collapsed into UMI-guided consensus sequences using migec v1.2.7. With mixcr v2.1.11, UMI consensuses were aligned to TRA and TRB V and J templates and assembled into clonotypes. Clonotypes were classified as expanded or contracted when called significant by both edgeR and NoisET, with noise models trained on biological replicates. For edgeR calls, a false discovery rate-adjusted p below 0.01 and a log2 fold-change threshold of 1 were applied. PCA with hierarchical clustering of max-normalized trajectories of the 1000 most abundant clonotypes was used as exploratory dynamics analysis. Each responding clone was given a CD4 or CD8 phenotype based on the CD4+ and CD8+ repertoires, which had been sequenced separately. TCRdb reworked the public reads: Q25 trimming with fastp, MiXCR clone assembly, productive beta chains retained. Merged by CDR3 protein, the rows form single entries marked with the most common genes and DNA. TCRdb's processing, not the study's, gives the V and J calls here. The sample contains approximately 45,000 distinct CDR3 sequences, about 6.8% of them found a single time. The ten largest clones add up to 0.65% to 0.85% of the sample.

Results the study describes overall, beyond this receptor: Some responding clones were detected in pre-infection memory, suggesting pre-existing cross-reactive memory T cells joined the SARS-CoV-2 response. From day 15 to 85, contracting clones showed balanced CD4/CD8 phenotypes, whereas a second wave of clones that expanded from day 15 to 37 leaned towards CD4+. Contracting CD4+ clones turned up mainly in the CM and EM memory subsets, whereas EMRA was where CD8+ clones were enriched. The second-wave clones that peaked on day 37 were not confirmed to be SARS-CoV-2 specific. The study covered only a couple of mild cases, and larger cohorts including severe cases with pre-infection samples were considered necessary.

PBMCs were isolated by Ficoll-Paque density gradient centrifugation. This receptor was obtained from an adult who had mild COVID-19 (a few samples of this study predate the infection). The sample titles of this study are shuffled in the database, so cell type and time point are left out. Here the chain combines TRBV6-5 and TRBJ1-5, with the D segment identity uncertain. Material: PBMCs or a T cell subset sorted from them (not recorded which). Here is the DNA: TGTGCCAGCAGTTCATGGAGCAATCAGCCCCAGCATTTT. This sequence encodes CASSSWSNQPQHF.